The clone carrying this T cell receptor (beta chain) appeared a few times. Antigen specificity is unknown. The sample comes from a study of blood T cells in healthy people across ages. Study-wide context: Template switching caught about one barcoded beta molecule for each two T cells. General study findings and limits: Roughly linear age-related decline in beta diversity appeared, significant by age 40. The donors' CMV status was not determined, possibly confounding changes in expanded clonotypes.

Using a J-beta primer mix together with a sample-barcoded 5' primer, a second PCR was run for roughly 6 to 12 cycles. CDR3-containing paired-end reads numbering at least 2.5 million came from each sample. TCRdb redid the calling of the 5' RACE reads with MiXCR, one entry per CDR3 protein. Among around 650,000 distinct CDR3 sequences, around 43% were seen once, and the ten largest hold 25% to 30%. V lost 10 bases to trimming and J lost 8 bases, with 14 bases between them. The germline gives CDR1 ENHRY, CDR2 SYGVKD. This CDR3 is built from 12 residues. This clonotype was obtained from a man at least 80 years old in good health. J is TRBJ1-4 and V is TRBV10-3; maybe TRBD1 (5 bases). Specimen: blood. The CDR3 loop is CASSQGREKLFF. CDR3 bases: TGTGCCAGCAGCCAGGGACGAGAAAAACTGTTTTTT.